Included here is one TCR beta chain sequence, with context. Its target is not known. Sequencing involved patients with CD8+CD57+ cell expansion previously shown by flow cytometry. Blood samples were obtained from patients who had received no prior therapy. Germline CDR1 reads MGHDK; CDR2 reads SYGVNS. The V end was cut by 7 bases, the J end by 4 bases, with 13 bases between. This CDR3 comprises 13 residues. CDR3 and TCR beta VDJ profiling relied on a genomic DNA template. Via MiXCR, TCRdb re-called the reads, giving one row per CDR3 protein. The table lists over 150,000 distinct CDR3 sequences, roughly 49% of them singletons, with about 12% in the top ten. The data are from a study of CD8+CD57+ T cells in acquired aplastic anemia. As for the study in general: DNA per sorted CD4+ or CD8+ sample ranged about 0.2 to 27.4 ug, averaging roughly 3.5 ug. Study results and caveats: Found in both controls and patients were approximately 31 CD8+ CDR3 sequences. Patients versus controls showed no significant CD8+ Simpson's diversity difference.

The V call is TRBV25-1, the J call TRBJ1-2, with D possibly matching TRBD1 (6 bases). The material sequenced was sorted CD4+, CD8+, or CD8+CD57+ T cells (not recorded which) from PBMCs. This clonotype was obtained from a human donor with aplastic anemia. The CDR3 nucleotides are TGTGCCAGCATTTTCCAGGGGTTCTATGGCTACACCTTC. This gives the protein CASIFQGFYGYTF.